The rows below give T cell receptor beta chains drawn from one sample of a study of shared clonotypes between healthy human individuals. Here immunoSEQ multiplex PCR was the method, and the copy in TCRdb shows in-frame clones only, minus some. The repertoire holds approximately 1.9 million clones, just under 95% seen once, with around 1.8% in the top ten. Sequencing was done on a sample of naive CD8+ T cells from PBMCs. The origin of the receptors is a man aged 18 to 35 in good health. Some clones in this sample may be carry-over from other donors' samples. Both conserved end residues are part of each CDR3. Fields, in order: V gene, J gene, D gene, clone size, CDR3 protein, CDR3 DNA. D genes are given only for firm matches. Only part of the rows carry a size: once, few, many, or a class if the clone is expanded.

>TRBV2|TRBJ2-1|.|.
CARKGRSSYNEQFF
TGTGCCAGGAAGGGACGGAGCTCCTACAATGAGCAGTTCTTC
>TRBV4-3|TRBJ2-7|TRBD1|.
CASSQEGRGRYEQYF
TGCGCCAGCAGCCAGGAGGGCAGGGGGCGGTACGAGCAGTACTTC
>TRBV4-1|TRBJ2-2|.|once
CASSFSYTGELFF
TGCGCCAGCAGTTTCAGTTACACCGGGGAGCTGTTTTTT
>TRBV4-3|TRBJ1-4|.|.
CASSQIFKVGEKLFF
TGCGCCAGCAGCCAGATTTTTAAAGTGGGTGAAAAACTGTTTTTT
>TRBV7-9|TRBJ2-1|.|.
CASTQGAEGPSYNEQFF
TGTGCCAGCACCCAAGGGGCGGAGGGCCCTTCCTACAATGAGCAGTTCTTC
>TRBV28|TRBJ2-7|.|.
CASSRRDTSYEQYF
TGTGCCAGCAGTCGAAGGGACACCTCCTACGAGCAGTACTTC
>TRBV5-7|TRBJ2-6|TRBD2|.
CASSGGLVLSGANVLTF
TGTGCCAGCAGCGGGGGACTAGTGTTATCTGGGGCCAACGTCCTGACTTTC
>TRBV28|TRBJ1-6|TRBD1|.
CASSPDRSSYNSPLHF
TGTGCCAGCAGTCCGGACAGGAGCTCCTATAATTCACCCCTCCACTTT
>TRBV4-2|TRBJ2-7|TRBD2|.
CASSGGERVAYEQYF
TGTGCCAGCAGTGGGGGGGAGCGGGTGGCCTACGAGCAGTACTTC
>TRBV28|TRBJ2-3|.|.
CASSLVHTDTQYF
TGTGCCAGCAGTTTGGTCCACACAGATACGCAGTATTTT
>TRBV27|TRBJ2-3|.|.
CASSELTHRDTDTQYF
TGTGCCAGCAGCGAATTGACCCACAGGGACACAGATACGCAGTATTTT
>TRBV5-4|TRBJ2-7|.|.
CASSLELHEQYF
TGTGCCAGCAGCTTGGAACTTCATGAGCAGTACTTC
>TRBV7-9|TRBJ1-5|.|.
CASSRLNQPQHF
TGTGCCAGCAGTCGCCTGAATCAGCCCCAGCATTTT
>TRBV28|TRBJ2-1|.|.
CASSLLGDLGNEQFF
TGTGCCAGCAGTTTATTAGGGGATCTGGGCAATGAGCAGTTCTTC
>TRBV19|TRBJ2-7|.|.
CASSIPGTYEQYF
TGTGCCAGTAGTATTCCCGGGACCTACGAGCAGTACTTC